This T cell receptor (beta chain) was captured by sequencing in a study of CD8 T cells in ankylosing spondylitis. Study-level results: Some motif variants had been reported before (in reactive arthritis synovial fluid and blood). Among TCR beta sequences, a motif of roughly 8 highly homologous variants appeared characteristic of ankylosing spondylitis blood. Enrichment of disease-linked clones was reportedly significant in matched ankylosing spondylitis synovial fluid. Disease-linked clones were found to be CD8+ and relatively rare in peripheral blood.

V was clipped by 1 base and J by 3 bases, with 13 bases between them. CDR3 length: 15 amino acids. Germline CDR1 reads DFQATT; CDR2 reads SNEGSKA (reference sequence). Preparation of TCR beta libraries was done by quantitative 5'-RACE with molecular barcodes. Via MiXCR, TCRdb re-called the 5' RACE reads, giving one row per CDR3 protein. This sample has about 220,000 distinct CDR3 sequences, with just under 7.5% found just once. This clonotype has a handful of counts. Its antigen is undetermined. This rearrangement joins TRBV20-1 to TRBJ2-1, with D unresolved. This receptor was obtained from a male donor with ankylosing spondylitis. The sample was blood, either unsorted or a sorted T cell fraction (not recorded which). The CDR3 spells CSARGGLPLYNEQFF. The CDR3 DNA sequence: TGCAGTGCTAGAGGTGGGCTCCCCCTCTACAATGAGCAGTTCTTC.